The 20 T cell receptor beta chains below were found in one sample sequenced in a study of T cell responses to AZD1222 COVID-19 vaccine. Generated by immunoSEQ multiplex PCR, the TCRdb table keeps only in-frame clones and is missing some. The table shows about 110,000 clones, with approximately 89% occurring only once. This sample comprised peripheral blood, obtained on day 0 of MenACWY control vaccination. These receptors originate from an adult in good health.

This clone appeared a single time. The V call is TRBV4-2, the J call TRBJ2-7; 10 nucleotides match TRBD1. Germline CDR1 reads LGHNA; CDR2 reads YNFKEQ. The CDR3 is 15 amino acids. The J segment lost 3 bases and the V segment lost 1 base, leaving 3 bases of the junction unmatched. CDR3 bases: TGTGCCAGCAGCCAAGGGGGGACAGGGGTCTACGAGCAGTACTTC. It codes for CASSQGGTGVYEQYF.

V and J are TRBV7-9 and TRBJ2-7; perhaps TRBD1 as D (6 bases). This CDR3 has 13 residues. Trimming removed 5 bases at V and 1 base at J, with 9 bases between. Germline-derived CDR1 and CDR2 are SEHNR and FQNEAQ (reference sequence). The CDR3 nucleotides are TGTGCCAGCAGCCGGGACAATTCCTACGAGCAGTACTTC. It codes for CASSRDNSYEQYF.

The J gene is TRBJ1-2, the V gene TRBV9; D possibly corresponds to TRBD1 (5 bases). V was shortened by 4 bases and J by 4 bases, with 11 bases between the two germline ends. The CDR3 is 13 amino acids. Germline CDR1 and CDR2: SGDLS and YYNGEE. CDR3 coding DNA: TGTGCCAGCAGCCTAGGGACGACCTATGGCTACACCTTC. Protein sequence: CASSLGTTYGYTF.

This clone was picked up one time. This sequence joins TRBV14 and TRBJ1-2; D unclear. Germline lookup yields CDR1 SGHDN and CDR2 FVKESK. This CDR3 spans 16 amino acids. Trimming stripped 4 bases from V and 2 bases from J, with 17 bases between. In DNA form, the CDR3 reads TGTGCCAGCAGCCCCCTTTTCGGCAGACAAAACTATGGCTACACCTTC. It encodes CASSPLFGRQNYGYTF.

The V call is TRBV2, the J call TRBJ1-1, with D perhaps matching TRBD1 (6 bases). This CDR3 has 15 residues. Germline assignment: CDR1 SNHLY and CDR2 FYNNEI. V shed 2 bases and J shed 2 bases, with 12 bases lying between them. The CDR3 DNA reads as TGTGCCAGCAGTGAAAGACGGGGGCAAAACACTGAAGCTTTCTTT. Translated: CASSERRGQNTEAFF.

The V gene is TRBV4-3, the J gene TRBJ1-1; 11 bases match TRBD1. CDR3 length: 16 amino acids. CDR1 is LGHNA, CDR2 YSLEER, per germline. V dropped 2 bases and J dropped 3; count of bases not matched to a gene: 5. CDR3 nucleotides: TGCGCCAGCAGCCAACGGACAGGGGGCTTTGACACTGAAGCTTTCTTT. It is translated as CASSQRTGGFDTEAFF.

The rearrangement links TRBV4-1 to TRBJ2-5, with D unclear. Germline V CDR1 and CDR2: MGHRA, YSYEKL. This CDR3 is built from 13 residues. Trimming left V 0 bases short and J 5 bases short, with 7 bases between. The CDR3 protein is CASSQDLRETQYF. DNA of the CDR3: TGCGCCAGCAGCCAAGATCTCCGGGAGACCCAGTACTTC.

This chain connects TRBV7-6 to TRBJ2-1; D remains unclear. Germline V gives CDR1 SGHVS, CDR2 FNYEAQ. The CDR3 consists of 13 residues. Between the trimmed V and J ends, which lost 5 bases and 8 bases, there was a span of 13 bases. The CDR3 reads CASSPRTRYEQFF. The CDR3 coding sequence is TGTGCCAGCAGCCCCCGAACTCGGTATGAGCAGTTCTTC.

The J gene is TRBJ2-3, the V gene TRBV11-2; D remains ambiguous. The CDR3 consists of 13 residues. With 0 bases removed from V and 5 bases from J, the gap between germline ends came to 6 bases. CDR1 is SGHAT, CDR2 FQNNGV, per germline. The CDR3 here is CASSLDPEDTQYF. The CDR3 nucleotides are TGTGCCAGCAGCTTAGATCCGGAAGATACGCAGTATTTT.

CDR3 nucleotide sequence: TGTGCCAGCAGCTTAGTGGGGCAGGGTGCTAACTATGGCTACACCTTC. It translates to CASSLVGQGANYGYTF. The chain couples TRBV7-9 to TRBJ1-2, with D possibly being TRBD1 (5 bases). Trimming shortened V by 1 base and J by 0 bases, and 12 bases separated the two germline ends. From germline, CDR1 is SEHNR and CDR2 FQNEAQ (reference sequence). This CDR3 is 16 amino acids long.

The CDR3, as DNA: TGTGCCAGCAGCCCATCATCCCTTATCACAGATACGCAGTATTTT. It yields the protein CASSPSSLITDTQYF. The chain recombines TRBV7-2 with TRBJ2-3; D gene ambiguous. The V and J ends lost 5 bases and 2 bases respectively, with 14 bases between them. The CDR3 has 15 residues. From germline, CDR1 is SGHTA and CDR2 FQGNSA. Supplemented by reference TRBV7-2 and TRBJ2-3, the full variable domain reads GAGVSQSPSNKVTEKGKDVELRCDPISGHTALYWYRQSLGQGLEFLIYFQGNSAPDKSGLPSDRFSAERTGGSVSTLTIQRTQQEDSAVYLCASSPSSLITDTQYFGPGTRLTVL.

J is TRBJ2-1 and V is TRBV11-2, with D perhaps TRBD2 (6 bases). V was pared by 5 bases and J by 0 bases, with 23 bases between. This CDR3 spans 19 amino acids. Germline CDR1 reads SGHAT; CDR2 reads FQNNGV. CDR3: CASSLRTIPLLSSYNEQFF. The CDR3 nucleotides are TGTGCCAGCAGCCTGCGGACTATTCCCCTCTTAAGCTCCTACAATGAGCAGTTCTTC.

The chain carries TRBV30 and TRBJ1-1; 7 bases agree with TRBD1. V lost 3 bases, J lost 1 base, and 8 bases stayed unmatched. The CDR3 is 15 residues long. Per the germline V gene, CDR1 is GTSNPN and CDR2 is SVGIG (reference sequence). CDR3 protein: CAWSHNRGWNTEAFF. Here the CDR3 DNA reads TGTGCCTGGAGCCACAACAGGGGTTGGAACACTGAAGCTTTCTTT.

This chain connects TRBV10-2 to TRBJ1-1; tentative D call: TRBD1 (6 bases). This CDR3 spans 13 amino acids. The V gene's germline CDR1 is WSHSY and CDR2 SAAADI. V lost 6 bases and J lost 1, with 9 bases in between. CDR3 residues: CASSNRENTEAFF. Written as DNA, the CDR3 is TGCGCCAGCAGCAACAGGGAGAACACTGAAGCTTTCTTT.

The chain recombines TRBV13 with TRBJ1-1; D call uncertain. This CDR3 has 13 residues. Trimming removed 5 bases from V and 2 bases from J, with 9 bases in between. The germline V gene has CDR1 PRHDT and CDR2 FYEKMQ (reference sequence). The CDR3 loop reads CASSLTPNTEAFF. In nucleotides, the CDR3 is TGTGCCAGCAGCCTTACACCCAACACTGAAGCTTTCTTT.

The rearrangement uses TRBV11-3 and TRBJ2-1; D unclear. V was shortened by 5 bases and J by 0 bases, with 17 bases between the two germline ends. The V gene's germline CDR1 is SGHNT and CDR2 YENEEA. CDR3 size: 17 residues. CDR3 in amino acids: CASSPSAAKSSYNEQFF. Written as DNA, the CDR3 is TGTGCCAGCAGCCCGTCTGCAGCTAAGAGCTCCTACAATGAGCAGTTCTTC.

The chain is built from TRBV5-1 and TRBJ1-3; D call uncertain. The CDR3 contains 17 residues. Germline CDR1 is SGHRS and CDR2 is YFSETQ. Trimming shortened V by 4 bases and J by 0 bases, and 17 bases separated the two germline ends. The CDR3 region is CASSRGVTEYSGNTIYF. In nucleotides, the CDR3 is TGCGCCAGCAGCCGGGGAGTTACGGAATACTCTGGAAACACCATATATTTT.

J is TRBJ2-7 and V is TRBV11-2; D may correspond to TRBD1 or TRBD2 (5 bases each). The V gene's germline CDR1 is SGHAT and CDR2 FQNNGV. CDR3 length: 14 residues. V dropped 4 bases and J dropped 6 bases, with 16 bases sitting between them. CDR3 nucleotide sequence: TGTGCCAGCAGCTCTCGGGACCAAATACGCGAGCAGTACTTC. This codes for CASSSRDQIREQYF.

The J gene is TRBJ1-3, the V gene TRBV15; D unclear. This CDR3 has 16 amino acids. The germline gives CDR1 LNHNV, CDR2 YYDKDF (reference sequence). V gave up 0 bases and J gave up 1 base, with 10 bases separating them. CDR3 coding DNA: TGTGCCACCAGCAGAGACGTGGGCCCGTCTGGAAACACCATATATTTT. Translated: CATSRDVGPSGNTIYF.

CDR3 coding DNA: TGTGCCAGCAGGTCTGGCAATTCACCCCTCCACTTT. Its translation: CASRSGNSPLHF. The chain couples TRBV28 to TRBJ1-6; D not certain. The germline V gene encodes CDR1 MDHEN and CDR2 SYDVKM. The CDR3 consists of 12 residues. V was pared by 6 bases and J by 7 bases, with 7 bases between.